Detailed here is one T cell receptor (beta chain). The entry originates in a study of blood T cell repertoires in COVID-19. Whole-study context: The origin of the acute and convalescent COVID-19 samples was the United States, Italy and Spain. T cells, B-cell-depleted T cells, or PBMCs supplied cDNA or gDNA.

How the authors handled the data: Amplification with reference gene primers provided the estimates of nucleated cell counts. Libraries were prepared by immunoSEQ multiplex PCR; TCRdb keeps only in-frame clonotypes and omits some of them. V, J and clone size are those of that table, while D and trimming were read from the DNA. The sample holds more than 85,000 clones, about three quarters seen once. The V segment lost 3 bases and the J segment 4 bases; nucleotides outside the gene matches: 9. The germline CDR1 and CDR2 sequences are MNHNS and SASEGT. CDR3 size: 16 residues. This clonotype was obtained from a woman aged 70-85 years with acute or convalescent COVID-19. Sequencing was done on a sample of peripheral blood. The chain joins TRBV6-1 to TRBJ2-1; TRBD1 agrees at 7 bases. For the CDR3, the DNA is TGTGCCAGCAGTGACCCCCGGGACAGACCTTACAATGAGCAGTTCTTC. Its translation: CASSDPRDRPYNEQFF.